At least ten counts were recorded for the clone carrying this TCR beta chain. The data are from a study of blood T cell repertoires in COVID-19. In the study overall: Spain, Italy and the United States supplied samples that represented acute and convalescent COVID-19.

Per the germline V gene, CDR1 is MNHEY and CDR2 is SMNVEV (reference sequence). The CDR3 extends over 14 amino acids. V gave up 3 bases and J gave up 6 bases; unmatched junction bases: 4. In the original processing: The assay estimated nucleated cells by amplifying reference gene primers. This table comes from immunoSEQ multiplex PCR, and its TCRdb copy is limited to in-frame clones, with some not included. That table supplies the V and J calls and clone size; D and trimming were determined from the DNA. The sample has under 200,000 clones, roughly 86% seen once. Patients in Seattle were enrolled during active infection, then followed longitudinally.

This receptor was obtained from a woman aged 80 or older with COVID-19, enrolled during active disease. Sequences were obtained from peripheral blood. V is TRBV27 and J is TRBJ2-3; 9 bases align to TRBD2. In DNA, the CDR3 is TGTGCCAGCAGTTTGGGTACTAGCGGGGATACGCAGTATTTT. Protein product: CASSLGTSGDTQYF.